This T cell receptor (beta chain) appears in the sequencing data of a study of T cell changes during pregnancy in multiple sclerosis. Libraries were prepared by immunoSEQ multiplex PCR; TCRdb keeps only in-frame clonotypes and omits some of them. The sample consists of 79,000 or so clones, 80% to 95% of them appearing once. The CDR3 totals 13 residues. Germline V gene lookup returns CDR1 MDHEN and CDR2 SYDVKM. V was clipped by 8 bases and J by 6 bases, with 17 bases between them. This material consisted of peripheral blood, taken in the first trimester of pregnancy. The receptor comes from a female donor in good health, enrolled as a control in a pregnancy study. J is TRBJ2-7 and V is TRBV28; D perhaps matches TRBD1 (5 bases). The CDR3 here is CASFKQDLGEQYF. CDR3 in DNA: TGTGCCAGCTTTAAACAGGACCTCGGCGAGCAGTACTTC.